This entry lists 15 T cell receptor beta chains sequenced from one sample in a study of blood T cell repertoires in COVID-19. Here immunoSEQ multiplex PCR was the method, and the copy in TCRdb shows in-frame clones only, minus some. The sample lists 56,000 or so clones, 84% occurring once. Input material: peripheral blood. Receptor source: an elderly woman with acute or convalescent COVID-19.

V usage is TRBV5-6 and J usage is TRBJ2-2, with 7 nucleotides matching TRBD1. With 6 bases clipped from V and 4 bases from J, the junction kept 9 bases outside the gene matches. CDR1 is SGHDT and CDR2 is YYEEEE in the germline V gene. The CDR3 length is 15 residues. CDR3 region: CASTRWDSSTGELFF. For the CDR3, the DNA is TGTGCCAGCACCCGGTGGGACAGCTCCACCGGGGAGCTGTTTTTT.

CDR3: CASSQGTGLNTGELFF. In nucleotides, the CDR3 is TGTGCCAGCAGCCAAGGGACAGGCCTCAACACCGGGGAGCTGTTTTTT. The genes are TRBV3-1 (or the pseudogene TRBV3-2) and TRBJ2-2; 7 bases map to TRBD1. The CDR3 extends over 16 amino acids. V lost 1 base to trimming and J lost 2 bases; unmatched junction nucleotides: 4. Germline V gene lookup returns CDR1 LGHDT and CDR2 YNNKEL (reference sequence).

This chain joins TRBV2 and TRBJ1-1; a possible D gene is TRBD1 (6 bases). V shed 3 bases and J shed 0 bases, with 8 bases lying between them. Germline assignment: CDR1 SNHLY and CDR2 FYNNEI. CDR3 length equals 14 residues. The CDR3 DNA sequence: TGTGCCAGCAGTGACCAGGGGATGAACACTGAAGCTTTCTTT. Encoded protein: CASSDQGMNTEAFF.

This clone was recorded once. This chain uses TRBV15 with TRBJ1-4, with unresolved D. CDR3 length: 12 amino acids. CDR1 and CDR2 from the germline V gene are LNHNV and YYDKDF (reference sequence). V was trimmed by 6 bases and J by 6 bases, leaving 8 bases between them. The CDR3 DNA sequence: TGTGCCACCAGTGAGGGCTATGAAAAACTGTTTTTT. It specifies CATSEGYEKLFF.

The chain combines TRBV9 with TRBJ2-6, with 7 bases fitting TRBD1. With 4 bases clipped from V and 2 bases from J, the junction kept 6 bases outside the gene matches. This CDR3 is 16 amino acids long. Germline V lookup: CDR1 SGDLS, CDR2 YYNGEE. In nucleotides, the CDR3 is TGTGCCAGCAGCTCGGACAGGTCGGCTGGGGCCAACGTCCTGACTTTC. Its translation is CASSSDRSAGANVLTF.

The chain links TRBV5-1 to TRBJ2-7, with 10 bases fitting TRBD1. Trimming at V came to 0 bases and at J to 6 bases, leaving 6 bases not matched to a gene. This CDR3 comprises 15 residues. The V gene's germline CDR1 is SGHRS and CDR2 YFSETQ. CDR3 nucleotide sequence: TGCGCCAGCAGCTTGGACGGGACAGGGGTGGTCGAGCAGTACTTC. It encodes CASSLDGTGVVEQYF.

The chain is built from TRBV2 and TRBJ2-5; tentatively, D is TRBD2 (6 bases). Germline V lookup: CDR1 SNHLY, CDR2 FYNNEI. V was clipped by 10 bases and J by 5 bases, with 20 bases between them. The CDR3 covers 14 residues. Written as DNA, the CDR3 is TGTGCCATCGAAGAGCGGTTTGGAGGGGAGACCCAGTACTTC. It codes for CAIEERFGGETQYF. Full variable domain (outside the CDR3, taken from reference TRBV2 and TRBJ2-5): EPEVTQTPSHQVTQMGQEVILRCVPISNHLYFYWYRQILGQKVEFLVSFYNNEISEKSEIFDDQFSVERPDGSNFTLKIRSTKLEDSAMYFCAIEERFGGETQYFGPGTRLLVL.

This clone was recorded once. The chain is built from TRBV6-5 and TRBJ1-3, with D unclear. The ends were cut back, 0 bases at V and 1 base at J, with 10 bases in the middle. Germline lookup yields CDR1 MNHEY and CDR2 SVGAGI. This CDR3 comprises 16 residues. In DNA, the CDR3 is TGTGCCAGCAGTTACTCGCGGGCTAAATCTGGAAACACCATATATTTT. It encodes CASSYSRAKSGNTIYF.

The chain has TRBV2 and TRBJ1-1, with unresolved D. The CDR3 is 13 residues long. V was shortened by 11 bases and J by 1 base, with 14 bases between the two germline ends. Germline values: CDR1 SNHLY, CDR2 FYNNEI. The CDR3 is CALKWRENTEAFF. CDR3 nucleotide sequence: TGTGCCTTAAAGTGGAGGGAGAACACTGAAGCTTTCTTT.

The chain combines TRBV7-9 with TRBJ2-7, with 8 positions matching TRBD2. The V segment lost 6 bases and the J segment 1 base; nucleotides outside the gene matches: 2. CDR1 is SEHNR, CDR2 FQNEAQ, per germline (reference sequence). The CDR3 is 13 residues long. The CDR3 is CASSPSGSYEQYF. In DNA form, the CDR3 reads TGTGCCAGCAGTCCTAGCGGGTCCTACGAGCAGTACTTC.

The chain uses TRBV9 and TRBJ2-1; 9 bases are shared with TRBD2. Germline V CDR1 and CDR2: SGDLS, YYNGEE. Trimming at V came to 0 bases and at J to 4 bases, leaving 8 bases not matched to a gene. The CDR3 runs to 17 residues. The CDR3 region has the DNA TGTGCCAGCAGCGTAGAAGTGGCGGGGGGGCCATACAATGAGCAGTTCTTC. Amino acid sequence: CASSVEVAGGPYNEQFF.

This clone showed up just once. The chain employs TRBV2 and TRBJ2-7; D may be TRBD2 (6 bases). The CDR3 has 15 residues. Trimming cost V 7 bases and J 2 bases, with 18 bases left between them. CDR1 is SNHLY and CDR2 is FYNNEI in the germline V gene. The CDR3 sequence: CASTSGLTVTYEQYF. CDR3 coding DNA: TGTGCCAGCACGTCGGGACTTACCGTCACCTACGAGCAGTACTTC. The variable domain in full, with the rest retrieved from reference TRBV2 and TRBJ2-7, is EPEVTQTPSHQVTQMGQEVILRCVPISNHLYFYWYRQILGQKVEFLVSFYNNEISEKSEIFDDQFSVERPDGSNFTLKIRSTKLEDSAMYFCASTSGLTVTYEQYFGPGTRLTVT.

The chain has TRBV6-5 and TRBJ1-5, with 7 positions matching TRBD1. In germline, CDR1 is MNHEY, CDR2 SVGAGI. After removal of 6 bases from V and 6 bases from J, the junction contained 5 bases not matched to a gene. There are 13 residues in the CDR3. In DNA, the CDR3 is TGTGCCAGCAGCGTAGACAGGGCTCAGCCCCAGCATTTT. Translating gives CASSVDRAQPQHF.

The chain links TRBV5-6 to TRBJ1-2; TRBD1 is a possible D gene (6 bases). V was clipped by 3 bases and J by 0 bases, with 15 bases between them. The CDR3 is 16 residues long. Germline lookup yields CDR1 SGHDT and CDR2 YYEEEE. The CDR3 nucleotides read TGTGCCAGCAGCTCCACTAAGAGGGGGACTAACTATGGCTACACCTTC. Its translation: CASSSTKRGTNYGYTF.

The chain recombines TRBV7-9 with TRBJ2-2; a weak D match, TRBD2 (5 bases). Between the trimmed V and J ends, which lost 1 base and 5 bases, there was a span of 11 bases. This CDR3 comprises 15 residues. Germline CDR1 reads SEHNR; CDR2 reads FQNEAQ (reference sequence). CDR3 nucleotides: TGTGCCAGCAGCTTAGTATCGGGGTGGACCGGGGAGCTGTTTTTT. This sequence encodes CASSLVSGWTGELFF.